These 17 T cell receptor beta chains share one sample of origin, sequenced in a study of T cell responses to AZD1222 COVID-19 vaccine. Using immunoSEQ multiplex PCR, the repertoire was profiled, and TCRdb retains in-frame clones only, with some absent. The sample lists around 85,000 clones; 65% to 90% were seen once. Source: peripheral blood, taken on day 0 of AZD1222 vaccination. Source of these receptors: an adult in good health.

The V and J genes are TRBV7-2 and TRBJ2-7; D may be TRBD2 (5 bases). CDR3 length: 14 residues. The V and J ends lost 4 bases and 2 bases respectively, with 12 bases between them. Germline CDR1 reads SGHTA; CDR2 reads FQGNSA. The CDR3: CASSWRTATYEQYF. In DNA, the CDR3 is TGTGCCAGCAGCTGGAGGACGGCCACCTACGAGCAGTACTTC.

The V and J genes are TRBV2 and TRBJ1-1; D possibly corresponds to TRBD1 (5 bases). Germline V CDR1 and CDR2: SNHLY, FYNNEI. CDR3 length: 12 amino acids. V was clipped by 4 bases and J by 11 bases, with 14 bases between them. The CDR3 here is CASSVSGAAAFF. The CDR3 DNA sequence: TGTGCCAGCAGTGTGTCCGGGGCAGCGGCTTTCTTT.

The gene calls are TRBV2 and TRBJ2-6; 8 positions agree with TRBD1. The CDR3 spans 16 residues. The trim removed 6 bases at V and 1 base at J, leaving 5 bases unmatched. CDR1 is SNHLY and CDR2 is FYNNEI in the germline V gene. The CDR3: CASSRGRLSGANVLTF. The CDR3 nucleotides read TGTGCCAGCAGCAGGGGGCGCCTTTCTGGGGCCAACGTCCTGACTTTC.

The rearrangement links TRBV4-3 to TRBJ2-3; TRBD1 matches 9 bases. V lost 4 bases and J lost 6; bases outside the gene matches: 8. Germline assignment: CDR1 LGHNA and CDR2 YSLEER. There are 15 residues in the CDR3. The CDR3 DNA sequence: TGCGCCAGCAGCCCACAGGGGGCATTAGAGGATACGCAGTATTTT. Protein product: CASSPQGALEDTQYF.

This clone has a handful of counts. The genes are TRBV5-1 and TRBJ2-4, with TRBD1 as a possible D gene (6 bases). V lost 1 base to trimming and J lost 6 bases, with 14 bases between them. The length of the CDR3 is 15 residues. The V gene's germline CDR1 is SGHRS and CDR2 YFSETQ. CDR3 sequence: CASSLLGAGGNIQYF. The CDR3 region has the DNA TGCGCCAGCAGCTTGCTGGGGGCTGGTGGAAACATTCAGTACTTC.

V is TRBV6-4 and J is TRBJ1-4; TRBD1 might be the D (6 bases). The ends were cut back, 3 bases at V and 3 bases at J, with 14 bases in the middle. CDR3 length: 16 amino acids. Looked up from germline, CDR1 is MRHNA and CDR2 is SNTAGT. CDR3 loop: CASSEVPGAPNEKLFF. The CDR3 DNA follows: TGTGCCAGCAGTGAAGTACCGGGGGCGCCTAATGAAAAACTGTTTTTT.

The rearrangement uses TRBV18 and TRBJ2-7; the match to TRBD1 covers 7 bases. With 3 bases clipped from V and 0 bases from J, the junction kept 5 bases outside the gene matches. The CDR3 has 15 residues. Germline-derived CDR1 and CDR2 are KGHSH and LQKENI. The CDR3 bases are TGTGCCAGCTCACCCGACAGGGTTTCCTCCTACGAGCAGTACTTC. It translates to CASSPDRVSSYEQYF.

The CDR3 loop is CASRPGTSGYTDTQYF. The CDR3 DNA is TGCGCCAGCAGGCCTGGGACTAGCGGGTACACAGATACGCAGTATTTT. The V call is TRBV10-2, the J call TRBJ2-3; TRBD2 aligns across 12 bases. The V gene end was trimmed by 6 bases and the J gene end by 2 bases; junction bases not matched to a gene: 6. The CDR3 extends over 16 amino acids. CDR1 and CDR2 (germline): WSHSY, SAAADI.

This clone was observed a handful of times. The CDR3 bases are TGTGCCAGCAGCGTAGACAGGGGGGGATCAGATACGCAGTATTTT. As protein: CASSVDRGGSDTQYF. The chain carries TRBV9 and TRBJ2-3; possibly TRBD1 for D (8 bases). This CDR3 is built from 15 residues. Germline-derived CDR1 and CDR2 are SGDLS and YYNGEE. Trimming left V 0 bases short and J 4 bases short, with 12 bases between.

The J gene is TRBJ1-1, the V gene TRBV12-3 or TRBV12-4; TRBD1 might be the D (5 bases). This CDR3 has 12 residues. V lost 0 bases, J lost 7 bases, and 6 bases lay in between. CDR3 in amino acids: CASSLAGLEAFF. The CDR3 DNA sequence: TGTGCCAGCAGTTTAGCGGGACTTGAAGCTTTCTTT.

The chain links TRBV9 to TRBJ2-6, with 7 positions matching TRBD1. J was trimmed by 1 base and V by 3 bases; bases with no gene match: 4. The germline V gene encodes CDR1 SGDLS and CDR2 YYNGEE. The length of the CDR3 is 16 residues. The CDR3 loop reads CASSGPGQSGANVLTF. Here the CDR3 DNA reads TGTGCCAGCAGCGGACCGGGACAGTCTGGGGCCAACGTCCTGACTTTC.

With regard to this clone: It is likely a read error, because the conserved phenylalanine at the end of the CDR3 is missing. Because the CDR3's place on the DNA is in doubt, the DNA is left out and the CDR3 is given as listed by TCRdb. The genes are TRBV24-1 and TRBJ1-3. The CDR3 region is 16 residues in length, termini included. Germline CDR1 and CDR2: KGHDR and SFDVKD. CDR3 sequence reads: CATSDLRPLETPYIWS.

The chain uses TRBV7-2 and TRBJ2-7; 9 nucleotides match TRBD1. V lost 1 base, J lost 7 bases, and 11 bases stayed unmatched. Germline CDR1 reads SGHTA; CDR2 reads FQGNSA. The CDR3 runs 16 residues. CDR3 DNA sequence: TGTGCCAGCAGCTTAGACTCGACAGGGGGGTTTCGAGAGCAGTACTTC. It translates to CASSLDSTGGFREQYF.

Comment on this clone: The same CDR3 also results from other DNA sequences found in this sample. The rearrangement uses TRBV5-1 and TRBJ1-1; D is ambiguous. V shed 2 bases and J shed 5 bases, with 4 bases lying between them. Per germline, CDR1 SGHRS and CDR2 YFSETQ. The CDR3 covers 11 residues. In nucleotides, the CDR3 is TGCGCCAGCAGCTTCGGTACTGAAGCTTTCTTT. Amino acid sequence: CASSFGTEAFF.

For the CDR3, the DNA is TGCGCCAGCAGCTTGGCGACAGACTATAATTCACCCCTCCACTTT. Its translation: CASSLATDYNSPLHF. The chain combines TRBV5-1 with TRBJ1-6; maybe TRBD1 (5 bases). The V end was cut by 0 bases, the J end by 3 bases, with 7 bases between. CDR1 is SGHRS and CDR2 is YFSETQ in the germline V gene. This CDR3 is 15 amino acids long.

This chain links TRBV5-4 with TRBJ2-7; D perhaps matches TRBD1 (6 bases). Trimming removed 2 bases from V and 2 bases from J, with 8 bases in between. Germline CDR1 and CDR2: SGHNT and YYREEE (reference sequence). CDR3 size: 13 residues. The CDR3 protein is CASSFGTTYEQYF. For the CDR3, the DNA is TGTGCCAGCAGCTTCGGGACAACCTACGAGCAGTACTTC.

This chain links TRBV11-1 with TRBJ2-4; the match to TRBD1 covers 8 bases. Germline CDR1 reads SGHAT; CDR2 reads FQDESV (reference sequence). V gave up 5 bases and J gave up 0 bases; unmatched junction bases: 3. CDR3 length: 15 amino acids. The CDR3 here is CASSHTGGAKNIQYF. CDR3 nucleotides: TGTGCCAGCAGCCATACAGGGGGAGCCAAAAACATTCAGTACTTC. The whole variable domain, remainder taken from reference TRBV11-1 and TRBJ2-4, is EAEVAQSPRYKITEKSQAVAFWCDPISGHATLYWYRQILGQGPELLVQFQDESVVDDSQLPKDRFSAERLKGVDSTLKIQPAELGDSAMYLCASSHTGGAKNIQYFGAGTRLSVL.